Each of the 8 T cell receptor beta chains below was sequenced from the same sample in a study of molecular identifiers for immune sequencing clone quantification. Each CDR3 protein gets one entry after TCRdb re-called the PCR reads with MiXCR. The sample consists of about 500,000 distinct CDR3 sequences, about 26% of them appearing once. Sequencing used naive CD8+ T cells from blood, with Jurkat cell RNA spiked in. Subset in this sample: FACS-sorted CD8+CD4-CCR7+CD45RA+ naive T cells. The receptors originated from a human donor in good health. Some libraries in this study had Jurkat cell RNA spiked in.

The chain carries TRBV12-3 or TRBV12-4 and TRBJ2-1, with 8 bases identical to TRBD2. The CDR3 runs 18 residues. V shed 3 bases and J 0 bases; nucleotides not matched to a gene: 10. CDR3 in DNA: TGTGCCAGCAGTTTTCGACCATTCGGGACTAGCTCCTACAATGAGCAGTTCTTC. It specifies CASSFRPFGTSSYNEQFF.

The chain recombines TRBV27 with TRBJ2-5; tentatively, D is TRBD1 (6 bases). The CDR3 loop spans 13 amino acids. V shed 6 bases and J shed 2 bases, with 10 bases lying between them. The germline V gene encodes CDR1 MNHEY and CDR2 SMNVEV (reference sequence). The CDR3 region has the DNA TGTGCCAGCAGGCGGACAGAACAAGAGACCCAGTACTTC. Its translation: CASRRTEQETQYF.

In regard to this clonotype: No conserved phenylalanine or tryptophan is present at the end of the CDR3, so a read error is the likely explanation. The chain recombines TRBV7-6 with TRBJ2-1; D is unresolved. Germline-derived CDR1 and CDR2 are SGHVS and FNYEAQ. The CDR3 covers 16 residues. Trimming pared 5 bases from V and 6 bases from J, leaving 20 bases between. The CDR3 loop is CASSRNPRAPGNEQFI. The CDR3 coding sequence is TGTGCCAGCAGCCGCAACCCCCGGGCCCCAGGCAATGAGCAGTTCATC.

In this sample, this clonotype turned up many times. This chain uses TRBV5-4 with TRBJ2-3, with D uncertain. V lost 4 bases and J lost 3, with 6 bases in between. CDR3 length equals 12 residues. Germline V CDR1 and CDR2: SGHNT, YYREEE (reference sequence). The CDR3 region is CASSITTDTQYF. The CDR3 nucleotides read TGTGCCAGCAGCATAACTACAGATACGCAGTATTTT.

This clonotype showed up just once. This may arise from a read error, as a much more abundant clone is one base away. The chain links TRBV5-1 to TRBJ2-5; D possibly corresponds to TRBD2 (5 bases). The CDR3 has 15 residues. CDR1 is SGHRS, CDR2 YFSETQ, per germline. V lost 5 bases and J lost 4, with 18 bases in between. The DNA of the CDR3 is TGCGCCAGCAGTCCCCCGCGGGCCTGGGGAGAGACCCAGTACTTC. Its protein product is CASSPPRAWGETQYF.

The J gene is TRBJ2-7, the V gene TRBV4-3, with 12 nucleotides matching TRBD2. This CDR3 comprises 15 residues. J gave up 3 bases and V 3 bases, and 3 bases lay outside the gene matches. Germline lookup yields CDR1 LGHNA and CDR2 YSLEER. The CDR3 loop reads CASSHGLAGYYEQYF. Written as DNA, the CDR3 is TGCGCCAGCAGCCACGGACTAGCGGGGTACTACGAGCAGTACTTC.

There are a few counts of this clonotype. The rearrangement joins TRBV19 to TRBJ1-5, with D unclear. Trimming removed 10 bases from V and 5 bases from J, with 12 bases in between. The CDR3 runs 12 residues. Germline CDR1 LNHDA, CDR2 SQIVND (reference sequence). The DNA of the CDR3 is TGTGCCACCTCTCATAACTATCAGCCCCAGCATTTT. Translated: CATSHNYQPQHF. The variable domain in full, completed from reference TRBV19 and TRBJ1-5, reads DGGITQSPKYLFRKEGQNVTLSCEQNLNHDAMYWYRQDPGQGLRLIYYSQIVNDFQKGDIAEGYSVSREKKESFPLTVTSAQKNPTAFYLCATSHNYQPQHFGDGTRLSIL.

The gene calls are TRBV27 and TRBJ2-3; D is ambiguous. Germline V CDR1 and CDR2: MNHEY, SMNVEV (reference sequence). V shed 2 bases and J shed 6 bases, with 12 bases lying between them. The CDR3 is made up of 14 amino acids. The CDR3 spells CASSLAGRRDTQYF. Here the CDR3 DNA reads TGTGCCAGCAGTTTAGCAGGACGACGTGATACGCAGTATTTT.